Here is one TCR beta chain with its context. Antigen specificity is unknown. Trimming pared 6 bases from V and 7 bases from J, leaving 10 bases between. Germline V lookup: CDR1 MNHEY, CDR2 SVGAGI. There are 12 residues in the CDR3. The data stem from a study of OX40 agonist ivuxolimab in advanced cancers. Study-level points and caveats: Fewer expanded clones were found on average in CD4+ than in CD8+ T cells. No determination was made of the antigen specificity of the expanded peripheral T cells. Clonal expansion was among the lowest in partial responders at 0.1-3.0 mg/kg, especially CD8+.

Profiling relied on immunoSEQ multiplex PCR, and the TCRdb table lists in-frame clones only, not all of them. The sample yields 50,000 to 65,000 clones, roughly 77% seen once. This clonotype originated in an adult with an advanced solid tumor such as melanoma, head and neck, liver or kidney cancer. This material consisted of CD4+ or CD8+ T cells sorted from blood, taken in a trial of the OX40 agonist ivuxolimab. The chain is built from TRBV6-5 and TRBJ1-5; tentative D call: TRBD1 (6 bases). CDR3 amino acids: CASRQGEQPQHF. DNA for the CDR3: TGTGCCAGCAGACAGGGTGAGCAGCCCCAGCATTTT.